This T cell receptor beta chain is from a study of cytomegalovirus exposure and HLA in healthy donors. Study details: Genotyping of nearly 400 donors showed that 70% to 90% belonged to the Caucasian-associated ancestry cluster.

Study-wide results and limits: A later analysis showed HLA-associated TCR beta chains outstripping equally common others in clonal expansion.

PCR employed 60 Vbeta and 13 Jbeta primers. Sequencing used immunoSEQ multiplex PCR; TCRdb keeps in-frame clones, though not all of them. Seen here are more than 150,000 clones, over 80% observed once, and the top ten hold around 1.6%. The trim removed 5 bases at V and 7 bases at J, leaving 10 bases unmatched. Germline loops: CDR1 MDHEN, CDR2 SYDVKM. This CDR3 has 15 residues. Concerning this clone itself: What it binds is not known.

The clonotype originates from a woman aged 18-29 years in good health and CMV-seronegative. This rearrangement joins TRBV28 to TRBJ1-2, with 10 bases aligning to TRBD1. The sequenced material came from PBMCs. The CDR3 DNA is TGTGCCAGCAGTCCCCCGGGACAGGGGAGATTTGGCTACACCTTC. Protein sequence: CASSPPGQGRFGYTF.